A single sample is the source of the 7 T cell receptor beta chains below, sequenced in a study of T cells after yellow fever vaccination. From the 5' RACE reads, TCRdb called clonotypes with MiXCR, one entry per CDR3 protein. This sample has around 590,000 distinct CDR3 sequences, with around an eighth found just once. This specimen was PBMCs, taken on the day of the yellow fever booster vaccination. The receptors were sampled from a man under 40 who received the YFV17D yellow fever vaccine.

The rearrangement uses TRBV29-1 and TRBJ1-1; TRBD1 matches 7 bases. V dropped 7 bases and J dropped 3; count of bases not matched to a gene: 11. Germline V gene sequence: CDR1 SQVTM, CDR2 ANQGSEA. This CDR3 comprises 14 residues. The CDR3 bases are TGCAGCGACCTCCGAGGGGGCGTGGACACTGAAGCTTTCTTT. Amino acids: CSDLRGGVDTEAFF. The full variable domain, completed using reference TRBV29-1 and TRBJ1-1, is SAVISQKPSRDICQRGTSLTIQCQVDSQVTMMFWYRQQPGQSLTLIATANQGSEATYESGFVIDKFPISRPNLTFSTLTVSNMSPEDSSIYLCSDLRGGVDTEAFFGQGTRLTVV.

The V call is TRBV7-8, the J call TRBJ1-4; D may be TRBD1 (6 bases). With 5 bases removed from V and 0 bases from J, the gap between germline ends came to 13 bases. This CDR3 is built from 16 residues. Germline V CDR1 and CDR2: SGHVS, FQNEAQ. The CDR3 loop is CASSPGQLATNEKLFF. The CDR3 DNA reads TGTGCCAGCAGCCCCGGACAGCTTGCAACTAATGAAAAACTGTTTTTT.

CDR3 protein: CASSERRANVLTF. CDR3 DNA sequence: TGTGCCAGCAGCGAACGAAGGGCCAACGTCCTGACTTTC. J is TRBJ2-6 and V is TRBV11-3; D gene uncertain. Germline V gene sequence: CDR1 SGHNT, CDR2 YENEEA. With 5 bases removed from V and 5 bases from J, the gap between germline ends came to 7 bases. This CDR3 region has 13 residues.

The chain employs TRBV10-3 and TRBJ2-1, with 8 bases identical to TRBD2. From germline, CDR1 is ENHRY and CDR2 SYGVKD. Trimming removed 10 bases from V and 3 bases from J; junction bases left unmatched: 14. The length of the CDR3 is 16 residues. In DNA, the CDR3 is TGTGCCACCCTCCAGTTAGCGGGGTCATACTACAATGAGCAGTTCTTC. This codes for CATLQLAGSYYNEQFF.

This clonotype has only a few counts. The rearrangement links TRBV27 to TRBJ1-2; weak D call: TRBD1 (6 bases). The CDR3 is 13 residues long. The V gene's germline CDR1 is MNHEY and CDR2 SMNVEV (reference sequence). The V end lost 5 bases, the J end lost 8 bases, and 15 bases lay between the germline ends. CDR3 in amino acids: CASSPSGTRGYTF. The CDR3 coding sequence is TGTGCCAGCAGTCCGTCCGGGACAAGGGGCTACACCTTC.

This clonotype was observed many times. The genes are TRBV7-9 and TRBJ2-1, with 8 bases aligning to TRBD2. J gave up 2 bases and V 2 bases, and 2 bases lay outside the gene matches. The length of the CDR3 is 15 residues. Per germline, CDR1 SEHNR and CDR2 FQNEAQ (reference sequence). DNA for the CDR3: TGTGCCAGCAGCTTAAGCGGGAGTACCTACAATGAGCAGTTCTTC. Translated, it gives CASSLSGSTYNEQFF.

The chain uses TRBV7-9 and TRBJ2-7; D is ambiguous. V was shortened by 6 bases and J by 6 bases, with 21 bases between the two germline ends. The V gene's germline CDR1 is SEHNR and CDR2 FQNEAQ (reference sequence). This CDR3 is 15 amino acids long. The DNA for the CDR3 is TGTGCCAGCAGTCATACGTCTAATCATCCCATCGAGCAGTACTTC. Protein: CASSHTSNHPIEQYF.